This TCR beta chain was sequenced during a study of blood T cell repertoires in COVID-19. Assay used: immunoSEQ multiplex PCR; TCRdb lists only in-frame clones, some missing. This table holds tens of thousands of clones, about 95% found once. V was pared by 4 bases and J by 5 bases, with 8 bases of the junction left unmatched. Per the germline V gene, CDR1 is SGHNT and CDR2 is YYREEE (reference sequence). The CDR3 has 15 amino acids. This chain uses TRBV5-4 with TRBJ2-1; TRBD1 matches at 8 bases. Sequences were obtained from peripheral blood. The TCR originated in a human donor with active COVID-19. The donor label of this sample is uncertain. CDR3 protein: CASSPRTGLDNEQFF. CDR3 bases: TGTGCCAGCAGCCCCAGGACAGGGTTGGACAATGAGCAGTTCTTC. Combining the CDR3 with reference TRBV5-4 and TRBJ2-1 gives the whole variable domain ETGVTQSPTHLIKTRGQQVTLRCSSQSGHNTVSWYQQALGQGPQFIFQYYREEENGRGNFPPRFSGLQFPNYSSELNVNALELDDSALYLCASSPRTGLDNEQFFGPGTRLTVL.